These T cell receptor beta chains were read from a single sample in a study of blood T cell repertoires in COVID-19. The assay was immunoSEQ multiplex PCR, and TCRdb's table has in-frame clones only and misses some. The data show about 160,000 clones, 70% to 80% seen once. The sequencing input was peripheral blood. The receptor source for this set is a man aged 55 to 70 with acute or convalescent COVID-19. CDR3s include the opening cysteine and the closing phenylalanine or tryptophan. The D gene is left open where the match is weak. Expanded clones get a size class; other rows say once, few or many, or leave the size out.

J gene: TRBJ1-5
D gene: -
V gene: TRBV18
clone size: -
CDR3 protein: CASSPGSGGNSNQPQHF
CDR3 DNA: TGTGCCAGCTCACCAGGGAGTGGCGGGAATAGCAATCAGCCCCAGCATTTT

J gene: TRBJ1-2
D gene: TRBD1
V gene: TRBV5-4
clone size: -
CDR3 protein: CASSAGQNYGYTF
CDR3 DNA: TGTGCCAGCAGCGCGGGACAGAACTATGGCTACACCTTC

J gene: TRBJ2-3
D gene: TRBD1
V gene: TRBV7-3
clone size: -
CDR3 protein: CASSPTGGLTDTQYF
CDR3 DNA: TGTGCCAGCAGCCCGACAGGGGGATTAACAGATACGCAGTATTTT

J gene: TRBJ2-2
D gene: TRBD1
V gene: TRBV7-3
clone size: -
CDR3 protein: CASSRGSTGDGGELFF
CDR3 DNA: TGTGCCAGCAGCCGCGGTTCCACAGGGGACGGCGGGGAGCTGTTTTTT

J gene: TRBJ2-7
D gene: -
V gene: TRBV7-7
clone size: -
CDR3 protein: CASSLRGGEAYEQYF
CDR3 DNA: TGTGCTAGCAGCTTAAGGGGGGGGGAGGCCTACGAGCAGTACTTC

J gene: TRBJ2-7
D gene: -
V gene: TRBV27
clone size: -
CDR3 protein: CASSPTHSGEQYF
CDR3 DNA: TGTGCCAGCAGTCCGACCCATTCGGGGGAGCAGTACTTC

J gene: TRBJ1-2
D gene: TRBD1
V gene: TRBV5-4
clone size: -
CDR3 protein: CASRPTGGVGGYTF
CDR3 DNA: TGTGCCAGCAGGCCGACAGGGGGCGTTGGTGGCTACACCTTC

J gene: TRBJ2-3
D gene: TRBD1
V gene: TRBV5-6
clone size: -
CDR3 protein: CASSTGGPDTQYF
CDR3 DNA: TGTGCCAGCAGCACAGGGGGCCCAGATACGCAGTATTTT

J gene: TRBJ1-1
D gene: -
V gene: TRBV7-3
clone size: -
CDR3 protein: CASSLVAAKNTEAFF
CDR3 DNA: TGTGCCAGCAGCTTAGTTGCAGCGAAGAACACTGAAGCTTTCTTT

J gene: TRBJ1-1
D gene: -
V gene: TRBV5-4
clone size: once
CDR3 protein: CASSLGRGVTEAFF
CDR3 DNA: TGTGCCAGCAGCTTGGGACGGGGGGTGACTGAAGCTTTCTTT

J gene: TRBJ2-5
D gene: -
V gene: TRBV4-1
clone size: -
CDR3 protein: CASSQDGGLQETQYF
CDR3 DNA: TGCGCCAGCAGCCAAGATGGCGGTCTCCAAGAGACCCAGTACTTC

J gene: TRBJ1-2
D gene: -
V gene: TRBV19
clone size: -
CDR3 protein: CASSIGQAGGYTF
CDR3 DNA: TGTGCCAGTAGTATAGGACAGGCTGGTGGCTACACCTTC

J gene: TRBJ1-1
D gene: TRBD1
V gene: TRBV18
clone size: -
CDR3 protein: CASSPAGGAEAFF
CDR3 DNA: TGTGCCAGCTCACCGGCAGGGGGAGCTGAAGCTTTCTTT

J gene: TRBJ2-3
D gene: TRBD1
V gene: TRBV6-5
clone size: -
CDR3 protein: CASSYSGTATDTQYF
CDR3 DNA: TGTGCCAGCAGTTACTCAGGGACAGCCACAGATACGCAGTATTTT

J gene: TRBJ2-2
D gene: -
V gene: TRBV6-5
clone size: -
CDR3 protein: CASRPGLITGELFF
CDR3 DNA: TGTGCCAGCAGACCGGGACTCATCACCGGGGAGCTGTTTTTT

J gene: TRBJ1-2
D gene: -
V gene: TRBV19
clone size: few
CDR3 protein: CASSIDSTGTVGYTF
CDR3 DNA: TGTGCCAGTAGTATAGATTCAACCGGGACTGTTGGCTACACCTTC

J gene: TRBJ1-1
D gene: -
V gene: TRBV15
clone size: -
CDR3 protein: CATSRAGLNTEAFF
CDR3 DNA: TGTGCCACCAGTCGGGCAGGGTTAAACACTGAAGCTTTCTTT

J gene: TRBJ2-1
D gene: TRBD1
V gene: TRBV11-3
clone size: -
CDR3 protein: CASSSRTGSSYNEQFF
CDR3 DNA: TGTGCCAGCAGCTCCAGGACAGGGAGCTCCTACAATGAGCAGTTCTTC

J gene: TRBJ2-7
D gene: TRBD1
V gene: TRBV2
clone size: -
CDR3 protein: CASWDRAYEQYF
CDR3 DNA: TGTGCCAGCTGGGACAGGGCCTACGAGCAGTACTTC

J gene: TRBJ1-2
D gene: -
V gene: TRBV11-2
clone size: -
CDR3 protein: CASSLDSYGYTF
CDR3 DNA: TGTGCCAGCAGCTTAGACAGCTATGGCTACACCTTC

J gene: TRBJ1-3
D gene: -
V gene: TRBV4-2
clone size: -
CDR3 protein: CASSQGTDGNTIYF
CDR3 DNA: TGTGCCAGCAGCCAAGGAACAGATGGAAACACCATATATTTT

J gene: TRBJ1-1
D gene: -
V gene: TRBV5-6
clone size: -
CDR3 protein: CASSWGGTEAFF
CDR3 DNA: TGTGCCAGCAGCTGGGGGGGCACTGAAGCTTTCTTT

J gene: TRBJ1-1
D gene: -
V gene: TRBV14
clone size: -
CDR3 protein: CASSQVPEGTEAFF
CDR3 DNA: TGTGCCAGCAGCCAAGTTCCCGAGGGCACTGAAGCTTTCTTT

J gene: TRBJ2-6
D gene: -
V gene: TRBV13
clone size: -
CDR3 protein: CASSPGQTGANVLTF
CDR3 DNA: TGTGCCAGCAGCCCTGGACAGACTGGGGCCAACGTCCTGACTTTC

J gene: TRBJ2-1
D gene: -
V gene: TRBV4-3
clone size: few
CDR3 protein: CASSQDLGEYNEQFF
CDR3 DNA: TGCGCCAGCAGCCAAGATCTCGGGGAGTACAATGAGCAGTTCTTC

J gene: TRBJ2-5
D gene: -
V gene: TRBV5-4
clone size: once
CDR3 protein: CASSEGSSRPQETQYF
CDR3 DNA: TGTGCCAGCTCCGAAGGCTCTAGTCGGCCCCAAGAGACCCAGTACTTC

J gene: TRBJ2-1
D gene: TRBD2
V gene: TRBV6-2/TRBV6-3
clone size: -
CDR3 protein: CASSSAGGNINEQFF
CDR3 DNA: TGTGCCAGCAGTTCGGCGGGGGGCAATATAAATGAGCAGTTCTTC

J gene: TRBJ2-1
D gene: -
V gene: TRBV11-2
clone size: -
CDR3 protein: CASSSIRGAYNEQFF
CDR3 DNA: TGTGCCAGCAGCTCGATCCGGGGGGCTTACAATGAGCAGTTCTTC

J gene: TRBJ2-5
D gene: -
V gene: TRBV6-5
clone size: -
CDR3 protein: CASSYGASRYF
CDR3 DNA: TGTGCCAGCAGTTACGGCGCCTCTAGATACTTC

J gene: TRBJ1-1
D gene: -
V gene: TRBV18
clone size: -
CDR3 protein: CASSPSGDTEAFF
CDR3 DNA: TGTGCCAGCTCACCCTCAGGGGACACTGAAGCTTTCTTT

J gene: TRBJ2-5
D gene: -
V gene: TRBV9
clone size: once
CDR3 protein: CASSVVGRGQETQYF
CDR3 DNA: TGTGCCAGCAGCGTAGTAGGTCGGGGTCAAGAGACCCAGTACTTC

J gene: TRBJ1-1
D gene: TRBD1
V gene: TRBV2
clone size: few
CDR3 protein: CASSSTGGFLNTEAFF
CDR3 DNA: TGTGCCAGCAGTTCTACAGGGGGTTTCTTGAACACTGAAGCTTTCTTT

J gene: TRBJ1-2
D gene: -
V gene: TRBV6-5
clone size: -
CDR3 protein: CASSYNGGTLYGYTF
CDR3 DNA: TGTGCCAGCAGTTACAATGGCGGGACCCTCTATGGCTACACCTTC

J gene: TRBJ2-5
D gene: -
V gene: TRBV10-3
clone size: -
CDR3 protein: CAIRKGDLETQYF
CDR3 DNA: TGTGCCATCAGAAAGGGAGACCTTGAGACCCAGTACTTC

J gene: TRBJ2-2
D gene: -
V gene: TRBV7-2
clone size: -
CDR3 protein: CASSLARNTGELFF
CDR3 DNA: TGTGCCAGCAGCTTAGCCCGGAACACCGGGGAGCTGTTTTTT

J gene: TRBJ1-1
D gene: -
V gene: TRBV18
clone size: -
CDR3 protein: CASSPLVWPNTEAFF
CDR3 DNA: TGTGCCAGCTCACCTCTTGTTTGGCCGAACACTGAAGCTTTCTTT

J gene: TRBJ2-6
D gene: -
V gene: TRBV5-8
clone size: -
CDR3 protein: CACQDPTGSGANVLTF
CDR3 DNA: TGTGCCTGCCAGGACCCTACAGGTTCTGGGGCCAACGTCCTGACTTTC

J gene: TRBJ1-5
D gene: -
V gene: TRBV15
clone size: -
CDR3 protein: CATKEGNQPQHF
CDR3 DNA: TGTGCCACCAAAGAGGGCAATCAGCCCCAGCATTTT

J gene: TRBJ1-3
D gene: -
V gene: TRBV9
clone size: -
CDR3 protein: CASSVGEGDFSGNTIYF
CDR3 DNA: TGTGCCAGCAGCGTAGGGGAAGGGGACTTCTCTGGAAACACCATATATTTT

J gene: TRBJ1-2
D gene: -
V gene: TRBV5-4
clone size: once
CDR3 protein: CASSPLGGAQGGYTF
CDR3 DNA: TGTGCCAGCAGCCCCTTAGGGGGGGCGCAGGGTGGCTACACCTTC

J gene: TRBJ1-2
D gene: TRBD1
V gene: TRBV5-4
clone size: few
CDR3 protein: CASSLRGTGTYGYTF
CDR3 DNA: TGTGCCAGCAGCTTGAGAGGGACAGGGACCTATGGCTACACCTTC

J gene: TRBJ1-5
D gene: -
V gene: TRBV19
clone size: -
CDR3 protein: CASSIDGGLGNQPQHF
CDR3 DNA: TGTGCCAGTAGTATAGACGGGGGGTTGGGCAATCAGCCCCAGCATTTT

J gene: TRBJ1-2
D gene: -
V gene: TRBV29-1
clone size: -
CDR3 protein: CSVVFQGPLLNYGYTF
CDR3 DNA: TGCAGCGTTGTCTTTCAGGGGCCCCTCCTTAACTATGGCTACACCTTC

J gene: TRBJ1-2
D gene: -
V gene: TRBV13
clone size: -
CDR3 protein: CASSLTMAGAGYGYTF
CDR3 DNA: TGTGCCAGCAGCTTAACGATGGCAGGGGCCGGGTATGGCTACACCTTC

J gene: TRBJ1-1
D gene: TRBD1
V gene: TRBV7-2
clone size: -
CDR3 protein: CASSLVAGQGAEAFF
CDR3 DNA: TGTGCCAGCAGCTTAGTCGCGGGACAGGGAGCTGAAGCTTTCTTT

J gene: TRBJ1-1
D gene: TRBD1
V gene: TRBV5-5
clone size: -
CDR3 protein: CASSMGQGERATEAFF
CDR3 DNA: TGTGCCAGCAGCATGGGACAGGGGGAAAGGGCGACTGAAGCTTTCTTT

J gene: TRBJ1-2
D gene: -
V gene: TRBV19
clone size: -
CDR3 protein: CAGSWGGYGYTF
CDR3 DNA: TGTGCCGGCAGTTGGGGGGGCTATGGCTACACCTTC

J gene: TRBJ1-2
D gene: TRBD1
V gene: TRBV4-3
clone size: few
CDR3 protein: CASSQGGTGSYGYTF
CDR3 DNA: TGCGCCAGCAGCCAAGGTGGGACAGGAAGCTATGGCTACACCTTC

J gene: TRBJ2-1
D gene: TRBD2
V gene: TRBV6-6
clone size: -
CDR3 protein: CASTKTSGVTLHEQFF
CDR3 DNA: TGTGCCAGCACCAAGACTAGCGGGGTGACCCTTCATGAGCAGTTCTTC